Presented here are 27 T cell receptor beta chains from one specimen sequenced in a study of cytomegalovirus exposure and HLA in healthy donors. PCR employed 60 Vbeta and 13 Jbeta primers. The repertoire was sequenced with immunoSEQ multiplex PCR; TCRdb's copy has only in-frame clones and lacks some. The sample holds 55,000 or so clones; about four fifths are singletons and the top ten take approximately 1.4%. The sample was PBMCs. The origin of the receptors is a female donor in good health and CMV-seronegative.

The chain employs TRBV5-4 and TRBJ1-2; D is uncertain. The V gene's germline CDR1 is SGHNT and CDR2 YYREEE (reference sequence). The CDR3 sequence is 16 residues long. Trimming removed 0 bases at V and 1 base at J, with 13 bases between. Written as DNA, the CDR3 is TGTGCCAGCAGCTTGGGGAGTGTTAGGAGTAACTATGGCTACACCTTC. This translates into CASSLGSVRSNYGYTF.

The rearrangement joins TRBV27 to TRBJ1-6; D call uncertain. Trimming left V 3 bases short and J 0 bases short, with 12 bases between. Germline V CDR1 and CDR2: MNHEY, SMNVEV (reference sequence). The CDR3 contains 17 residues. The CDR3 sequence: CASSFSRPGSYNSPLHF. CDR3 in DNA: TGTGCCAGCAGTTTTTCTCGGCCGGGCTCCTATAATTCACCCCTCCACTTT.

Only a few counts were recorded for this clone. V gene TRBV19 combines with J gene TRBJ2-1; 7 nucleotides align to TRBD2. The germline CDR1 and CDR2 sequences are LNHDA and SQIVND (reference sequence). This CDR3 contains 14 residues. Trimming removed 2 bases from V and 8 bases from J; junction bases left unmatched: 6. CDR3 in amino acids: CASSIWRAGDEQFF. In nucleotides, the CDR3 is TGTGCCAGTAGTATATGGCGGGCGGGGGATGAGCAGTTCTTC.

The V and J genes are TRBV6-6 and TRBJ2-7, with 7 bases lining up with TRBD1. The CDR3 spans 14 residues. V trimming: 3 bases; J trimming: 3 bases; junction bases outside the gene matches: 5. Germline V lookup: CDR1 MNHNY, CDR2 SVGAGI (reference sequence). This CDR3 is CASSYRDSNYEQYF. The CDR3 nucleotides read TGTGCCAGCAGTTATCGGGACAGCAACTACGAGCAGTACTTC.

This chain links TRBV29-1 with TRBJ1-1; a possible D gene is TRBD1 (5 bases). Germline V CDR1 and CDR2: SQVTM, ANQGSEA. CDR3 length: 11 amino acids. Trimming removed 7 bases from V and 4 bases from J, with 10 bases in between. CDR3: CSGRRGTEAFF. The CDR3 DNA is TGCAGCGGCAGAAGGGGCACTGAAGCTTTCTTT. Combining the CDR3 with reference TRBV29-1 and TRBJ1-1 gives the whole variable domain SAVISQKPSRDICQRGTSLTIQCQVDSQVTMMFWYRQQPGQSLTLIATANQGSEATYESGFVIDKFPISRPNLTFSTLTVSNMSPEDSSIYLCSGRRGTEAFFGQGTRLTVV.

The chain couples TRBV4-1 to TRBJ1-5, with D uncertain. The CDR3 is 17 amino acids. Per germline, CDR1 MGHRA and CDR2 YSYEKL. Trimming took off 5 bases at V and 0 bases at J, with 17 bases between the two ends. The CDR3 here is CASSFLVGGYSNQPQHF. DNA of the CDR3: TGCGCCAGCAGCTTCCTTGTGGGAGGGTATAGCAATCAGCCCCAGCATTTT.

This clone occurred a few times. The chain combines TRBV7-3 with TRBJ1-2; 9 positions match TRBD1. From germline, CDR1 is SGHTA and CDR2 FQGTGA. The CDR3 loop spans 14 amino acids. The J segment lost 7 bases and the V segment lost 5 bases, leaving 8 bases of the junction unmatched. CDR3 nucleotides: TGTGCCAGCAGCCAGGGACAGGGATCGGGTGGCTACACCTTC. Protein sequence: CASSQGQGSGGYTF.

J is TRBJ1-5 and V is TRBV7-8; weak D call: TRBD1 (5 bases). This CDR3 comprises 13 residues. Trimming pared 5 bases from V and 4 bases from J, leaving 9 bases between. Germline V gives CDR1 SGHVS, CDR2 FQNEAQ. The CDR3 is CASSTDRNQPQHF. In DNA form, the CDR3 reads TGTGCCAGCAGCACAGACAGAAATCAGCCCCAGCATTTT.

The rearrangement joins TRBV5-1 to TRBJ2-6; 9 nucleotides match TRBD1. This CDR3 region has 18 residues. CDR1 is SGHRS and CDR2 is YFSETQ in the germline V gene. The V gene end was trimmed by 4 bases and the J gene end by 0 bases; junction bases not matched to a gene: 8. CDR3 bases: TGCGCCAGCAGCAGCCGGGACAGGGTATCCTCTGGGGCCAACGTCCTGACTTTC. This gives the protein CASSSRDRVSSGANVLTF. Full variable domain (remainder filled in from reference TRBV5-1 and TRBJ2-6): KAGVTQTPRYLIKTRGQQVTLSCSPISGHRSVSWYQQTPGQGLQFLFEYFSETQRNKGNFPGRFSGRQFSNSRSEMNVSTLELGDSALYLCASSSRDRVSSGANVLTFGAGSRLTVL.

The CDR3 loop reads CARVTGIGSPLHF. For the CDR3, the DNA is TGTGCCAGAGTTACAGGGATTGGGTCACCCCTCCACTTT. The rearrangement uses TRBV21-1 and TRBJ1-6; the table names TRBD1, a call not compared with the DNA. TRBV21-1 counts as a pseudogene. This CDR3 has 13 amino acids.

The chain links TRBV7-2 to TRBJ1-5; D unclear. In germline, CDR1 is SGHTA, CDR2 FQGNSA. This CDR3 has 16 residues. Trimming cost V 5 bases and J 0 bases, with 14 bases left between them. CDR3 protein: CASSPREGDSNQPQHF. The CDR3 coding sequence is TGTGCCAGCAGCCCAAGGGAGGGTGATAGCAATCAGCCCCAGCATTTT.

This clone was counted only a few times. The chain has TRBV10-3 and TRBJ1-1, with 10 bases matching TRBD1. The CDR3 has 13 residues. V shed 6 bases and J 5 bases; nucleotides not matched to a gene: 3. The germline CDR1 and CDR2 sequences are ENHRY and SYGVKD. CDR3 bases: TGTGCCATCAGGCCGGGACAGGGGACTGAAGCTTTCTTT. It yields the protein CAIRPGQGTEAFF.

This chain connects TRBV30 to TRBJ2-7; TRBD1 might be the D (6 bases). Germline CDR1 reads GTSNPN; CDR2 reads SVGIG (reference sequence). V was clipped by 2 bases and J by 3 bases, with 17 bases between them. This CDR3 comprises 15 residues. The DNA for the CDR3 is TGTGCCTGGAGTAGATTAGTGGTCAGGGGCTACGAGCAGTACTTC. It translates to CAWSRLVVRGYEQYF.

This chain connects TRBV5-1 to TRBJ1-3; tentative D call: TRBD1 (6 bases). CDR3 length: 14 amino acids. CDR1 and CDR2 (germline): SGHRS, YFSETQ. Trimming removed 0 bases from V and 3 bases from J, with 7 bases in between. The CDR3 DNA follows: TGCGCCAGCAGCTTGGGGACAGATGGAAACACCATATATTTT. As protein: CASSLGTDGNTIYF.

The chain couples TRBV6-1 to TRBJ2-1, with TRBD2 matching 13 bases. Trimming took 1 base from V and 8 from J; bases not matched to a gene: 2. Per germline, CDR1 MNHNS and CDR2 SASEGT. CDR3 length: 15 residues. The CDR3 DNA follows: TGTGCCAGCAGTGAAGGACTAGCGGGGGGCCATGAGCAGTTCTTC. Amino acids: CASSEGLAGGHEQFF.

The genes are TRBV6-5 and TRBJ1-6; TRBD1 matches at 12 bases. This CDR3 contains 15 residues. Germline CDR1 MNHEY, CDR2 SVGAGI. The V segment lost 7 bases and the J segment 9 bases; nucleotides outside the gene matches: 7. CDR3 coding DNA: TGTGCCAGCACCCGAGGGACAGGGGGCTTTTCACCCCTCCACTTT. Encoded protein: CASTRGTGGFSPLHF.

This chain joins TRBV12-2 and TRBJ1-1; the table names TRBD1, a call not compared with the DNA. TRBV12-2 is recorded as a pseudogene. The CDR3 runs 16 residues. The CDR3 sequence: CASRLVGTGLNTEAFF. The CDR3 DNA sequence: TGTGCAAGTCGCTTAGTGGGGACAGGATTGAACACTGAAGCTTTCTTT.

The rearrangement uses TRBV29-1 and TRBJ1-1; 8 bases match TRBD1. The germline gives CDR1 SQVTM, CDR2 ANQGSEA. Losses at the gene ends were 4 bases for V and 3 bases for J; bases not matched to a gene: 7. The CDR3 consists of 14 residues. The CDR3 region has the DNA TGCAGCGTTGGGACAGGGCTTCTGGACACTGAAGCTTTCTTT. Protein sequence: CSVGTGLLDTEAFF.

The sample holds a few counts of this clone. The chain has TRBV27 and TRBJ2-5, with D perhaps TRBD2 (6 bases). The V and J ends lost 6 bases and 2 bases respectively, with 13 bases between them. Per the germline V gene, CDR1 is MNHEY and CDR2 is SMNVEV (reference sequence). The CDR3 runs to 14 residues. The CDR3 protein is CASRVSGKQETQYF. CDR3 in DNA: TGTGCCAGCAGAGTTAGCGGCAAACAAGAGACCCAGTACTTC.

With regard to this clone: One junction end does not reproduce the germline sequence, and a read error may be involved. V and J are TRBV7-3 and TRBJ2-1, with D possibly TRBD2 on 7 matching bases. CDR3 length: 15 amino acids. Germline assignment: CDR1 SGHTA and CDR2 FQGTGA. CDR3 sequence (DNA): TGTTCCAGCAGCTTAGGAGGGGGGGGGAACAATGAGCAGTTCTTC. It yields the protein CSSSLGGGGNNEQFF.

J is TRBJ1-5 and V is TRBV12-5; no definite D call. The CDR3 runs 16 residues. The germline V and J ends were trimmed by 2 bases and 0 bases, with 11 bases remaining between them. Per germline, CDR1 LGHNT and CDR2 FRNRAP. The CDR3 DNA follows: TGTGCTAGTGGTTTGACTAAGGCTGGTAGCAATCAGCCCCAGCATTTT. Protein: CASGLTKAGSNQPQHF.

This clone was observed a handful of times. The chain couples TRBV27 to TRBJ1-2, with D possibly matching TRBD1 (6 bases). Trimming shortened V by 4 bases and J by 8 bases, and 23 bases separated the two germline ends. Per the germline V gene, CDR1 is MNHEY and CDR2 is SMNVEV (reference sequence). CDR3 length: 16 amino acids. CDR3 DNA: TGTGCCAGCAGTTCGCGACCGGCAGGGGAATTTGGGGGCTACACCTTC. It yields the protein CASSSRPAGEFGGYTF.

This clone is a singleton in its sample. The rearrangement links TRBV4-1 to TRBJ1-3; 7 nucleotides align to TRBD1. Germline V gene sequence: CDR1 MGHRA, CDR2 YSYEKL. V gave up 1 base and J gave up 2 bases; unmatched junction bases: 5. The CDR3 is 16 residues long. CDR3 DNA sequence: TGCGCCAGCAGCCAAGGAGGCAGGGGGGCTGGAAACACCATATATTTT. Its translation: CASSQGGRGAGNTIYF.

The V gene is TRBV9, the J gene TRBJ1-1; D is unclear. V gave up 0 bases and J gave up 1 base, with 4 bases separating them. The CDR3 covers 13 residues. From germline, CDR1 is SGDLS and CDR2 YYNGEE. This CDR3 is CASSVDRNTEAFF. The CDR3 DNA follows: TGTGCCAGCAGCGTAGATAGGAACACTGAAGCTTTCTTT.

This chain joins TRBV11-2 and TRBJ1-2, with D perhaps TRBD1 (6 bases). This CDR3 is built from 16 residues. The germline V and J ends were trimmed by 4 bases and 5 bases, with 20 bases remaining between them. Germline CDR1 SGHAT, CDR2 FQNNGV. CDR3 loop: CASSSQVGGGRYGYTF. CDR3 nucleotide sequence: TGTGCCAGCAGCTCACAAGTGGGGGGGGGCCGGTATGGCTACACCTTC.

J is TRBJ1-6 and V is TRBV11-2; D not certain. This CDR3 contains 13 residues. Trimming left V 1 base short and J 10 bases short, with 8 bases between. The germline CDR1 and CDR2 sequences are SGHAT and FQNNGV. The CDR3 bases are TGTGCCAGCAGCTTAGCCCCATTCTCACCCCTCCACTTT. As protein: CASSLAPFSPLHF.

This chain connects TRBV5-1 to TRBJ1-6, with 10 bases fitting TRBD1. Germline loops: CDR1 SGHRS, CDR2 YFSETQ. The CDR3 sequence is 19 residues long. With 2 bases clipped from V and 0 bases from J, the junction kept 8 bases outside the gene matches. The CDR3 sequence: CASSFRDRGQSSYNSPLHF. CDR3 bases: TGCGCCAGCAGCTTCCGGGACAGGGGACAGAGCTCCTATAATTCACCCCTCCACTTT.